The present T cell receptor (beta chain) was sequenced within a study of beta chain features in type 1 diabetes. Notes on the study in general: Type 1 diabetes patients had VDJ junctions that carried fewer insertions and more deletions. People with Type 1 diabetes carried modestly yet significantly shorter TCRB CDR3s in all four CD4+ subsets.

The isolated RNA, all of it, was reverse transcribed, so expressed TCRB transcripts were what got sequenced. Method: immunoSEQ multiplex PCR; TCRdb's copy keeps in-frame clones and lacks some. Of about 42,000 clones in the sample, around 50% were seen once. The length of the CDR3 is 15 residues. Trimming cost V 5 bases and J 0 bases, with 14 bases left between them. CDR1 and CDR2 from the germline V gene are MNHNS and SASEGT. Details on this clone: The antigen is undetermined.

Naive, central memory, regulatory and stem cell-like memory cells within the CD4+ compartment were sorted using CD45RO/CCR7/CD25/CD127/CD95/CD27. The material sequenced was stem cell memory CD4+ T cells from blood. This clonotype was sampled from a woman in her thirties in good health. This chain joins TRBV6-1 and TRBJ2-7; unclear D gene. The CDR3 nucleotides are TGTGCCAGCAGTAATCGAGGAAAAAGCTCCTACGAGCAGTACTTC. Translating gives CASSNRGKSSYEQYF.